Listed here is a single T cell receptor (beta chain). This record belongs to a study of T cell clonotyping in hematopoietic cell transplantation. At the level of the study: Recipients' pretransplant samples followed cytoreduction.

Sequencing was performed with immunoSEQ multiplex PCR; in TCRdb, only in-frame clones are kept and a portion is missing. Here the sample spans approximately 80,000 clones, almost 97% being singletons. CDR3 size: 14 residues. Germline V gene lookup returns CDR1 MNHEY and CDR2 SVGAGI. V gave up 6 bases and J gave up 6 bases; unmatched junction bases: 8. Time point: recipient sample about 28 days before transplant, after cytoreduction. The material sequenced was peripheral blood mononuclear cells, taken before stem cell transplant. The chain couples TRBV6-5 to TRBJ1-5; TRBD1 matches at 7 bases. This TCR was recovered from a woman aged 45 to 65 with acute myeloid leukemia. Some clones in this sample may be carry-over from other donors' samples. CDR3 nucleotides: TGTGCCAGCAGCCGCCGACAGGGCGGTCAGCCCCAGCATTTT. Protein: CASSRRQGGQPQHF.